These 11 T cell receptor beta chains share one sample of origin, sequenced in a study of T cell repertoires in aging, cancer and after chemotherapy. Peripheral blood genomic DNA, not sorted cells or RNA, was the template. TRB rearrangements spanning V, D and J were amplified using mixed TRB-A/B primers. TCRdb processed the multiplex PCR reads anew with MiXCR; each CDR3 protein has one entry. The data show about 3,000 distinct CDR3 sequences, roughly 22% seen once. The sequencing sample was made of blood. The receptors shown here come from a human donor with a solid tumor.

V usage is TRBV7-9 and J usage is TRBJ1-1; weak D call: TRBD1 (6 bases). V lost 5 bases to trimming and J lost 5 bases, with 18 bases between them. The CDR3 is 15 residues long. Looked up from germline, CDR1 is SEHNR and CDR2 is FQNEAQ (reference sequence). CDR3 protein: CASSHQGRGSTEAFF. CDR3 nucleotide sequence: TGTGCCAGCAGCCACCAGGGCAGGGGATCAACTGAAGCTTTCTTT.

By proportion, this clonotype is medium-sized. The chain carries TRBV27 and TRBJ1-2; tentative D call: TRBD1 (6 bases). The CDR3 totals 15 residues. CDR1 and CDR2 (germline): MNHEY, SMNVEV (reference sequence). Trimming left V 8 bases short and J 1 base short, with 17 bases between. The CDR3 coding sequence is TGTGCCAGCGGCCGGTCTATACAGGGTAACTATGGCTACACCTTC. This codes for CASGRSIQGNYGYTF.

This rearrangement joins TRBV28 to TRBJ1-6; tentatively, D is TRBD1 (6 bases). Germline CDR1 MDHEN, CDR2 SYDVKM. Trimming cost V 6 bases and J 3 bases, with 12 bases left between them. The CDR3 consists of 15 residues. The CDR3 DNA sequence: TGTGCCAGCAGCCACAGGGTTGTCTATAATTCACCCCTCCACTTT. Protein sequence: CASSHRVVYNSPLHF. The whole variable domain, filled in from reference TRBV28 and TRBJ1-6, reads DVKVTQSSRYLVKRTGEKVFLECVQDMDHENMFWYRQDPGLGLRLIYFSYDVKMKEKGDIPEGYSVSREKKERFSLILESASTNQTSMYLCASSHRVVYNSPLHFGNGTRLTVT.

There are a few counts of this clonotype. This rearrangement joins TRBV6-4 to TRBJ2-2; a possible D gene is TRBD2 (5 bases). The CDR3 has 13 residues. The V gene lost 3 bases and the J gene lost 5 bases, with 7 bases spanning the gap. In germline, CDR1 is MRHNA, CDR2 SNTAGT. CDR3 sequence reads: CASSETGTGELFF. As DNA, the CDR3 is TGTGCCAGCAGTGAAACGGGGACCGGGGAGCTGTTTTTT.

The sample holds a few counts of this clonotype. V gene TRBV7-9 combines with J gene TRBJ1-1; D is ambiguous. This CDR3 region has 13 residues. Germline loops: CDR1 SEHNR, CDR2 FQNEAQ (reference sequence). The V end lost 4 bases, the J end lost 2 bases, and 8 bases lay between the germline ends. CDR3 sequence reads: CASSSRSNTEAFF. The DNA for the CDR3 is TGTGCCAGCAGCTCCCGCTCTAACACTGAAGCTTTCTTT.

The V and J genes are TRBV9 and TRBJ2-7, with TRBD2 as a possible D gene (6 bases). This CDR3 is built from 13 residues. V dropped 0 bases and J dropped 5 bases, with 9 bases sitting between them. Germline V lookup: CDR1 SGDLS, CDR2 YYNGEE. Here the CDR3 DNA reads TGTGCCAGCAGCGTAGATGGGAGGCACGAGCAGTACTTC. Its protein product is CASSVDGRHEQYF.

This clonotype showed up just a few times. J is TRBJ2-1 and V is TRBV19, with unresolved D. The germline V gene encodes CDR1 LNHDA and CDR2 SQIVND (reference sequence). The ends were cut back, 7 bases at V and 3 bases at J, with 16 bases in the middle. CDR3 length: 15 residues. CDR3 DNA sequence: TGTGCCAGTACGCCTCTTGATGGAAGCTACAATGAGCAGTTCTTC. This translates into CASTPLDGSYNEQFF. Complete variable domain (other parts from reference TRBV19 and TRBJ2-1): DGGITQSPKYLFRKEGQNVTLSCEQNLNHDAMYWYRQDPGQGLRLIYYSQIVNDFQKGDIAEGYSVSREKKESFPLTVTSAQKNPTAFYLCASTPLDGSYNEQFFGPGTRLTVL.

V and J are TRBV6-2 or TRBV6-3 and TRBJ1-1; D gene unclear. V was cut by 7 bases and J by 4 bases, with 13 bases left in between. Germline-derived CDR1 and CDR2 are MNHEY and SVGEGT. The CDR3 totals 13 residues. CDR3 amino acids: CASTPTKTTEAFF. In DNA form, the CDR3 reads TGTGCCAGCACCCCGACGAAAACCACTGAAGCTTTCTTT.

The chain links TRBV5-5 to TRBJ2-2; 8 bases agree with TRBD1. Germline CDR1 and CDR2: SGHKS and YYEKEE (reference sequence). This CDR3 spans 17 amino acids. Trimming removed 3 bases from V and 4 bases from J; junction bases left unmatched: 11. In DNA form, the CDR3 reads TGTGCCAGCAGCTCGGACAGGGCCCTAACGGGCACCGGGGAGCTGTTTTTT. Its protein is CASSSDRALTGTGELFF.

The chain links TRBV6-1 to TRBJ1-5; 10 bases match TRBD1. J was trimmed by 7 bases and V by 4 bases; bases with no gene match: 7. Germline values: CDR1 MNHNS, CDR2 SASEGT. The CDR3 runs to 15 residues. The CDR3 DNA is TGTGCCAGCAGTGCCGGGACAGGGGTTGGGCAGCCCCAGCATTTT. It specifies CASSAGTGVGQPQHF.

Judged by abundance, this clonotype is medium-sized (0.01 to 0.1%). The V call is TRBV29-1, the J call TRBJ1-1; D might be TRBD1 (5 bases). With 0 bases removed from V and 5 bases from J, the gap between germline ends came to 10 bases. Germline V CDR1 and CDR2: SQVTM, ANQGSEA. CDR3 size: 13 residues. CDR3 nucleotide sequence: TGCAGCGTTGAAGACCGGACAAGGACTGAAGCTTTCTTT. This gives the protein CSVEDRTRTEAFF.